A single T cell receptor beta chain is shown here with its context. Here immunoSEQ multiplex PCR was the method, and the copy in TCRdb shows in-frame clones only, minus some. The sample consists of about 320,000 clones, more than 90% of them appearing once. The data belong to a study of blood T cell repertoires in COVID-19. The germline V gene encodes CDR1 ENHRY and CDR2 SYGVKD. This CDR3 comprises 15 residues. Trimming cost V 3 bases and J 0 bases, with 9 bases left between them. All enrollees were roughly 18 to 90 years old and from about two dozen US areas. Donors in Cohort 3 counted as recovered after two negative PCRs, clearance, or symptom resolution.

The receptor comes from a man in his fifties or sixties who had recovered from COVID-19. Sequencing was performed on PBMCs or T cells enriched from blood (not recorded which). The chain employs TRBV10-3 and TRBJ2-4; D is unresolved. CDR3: CAISEITVAKNIQYF. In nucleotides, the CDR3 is TGTGCCATCAGTGAAATCACGGTAGCCAAAAACATTCAGTACTTC.